Given below is one T cell receptor beta chain in context. The antigen remains unidentified. Some clones are missing from TCRdb's copy, which holds only in-frame ones; the method was immunoSEQ multiplex PCR. The sample yields roughly 150,000 clones, 80% to 95% seen once. V dropped 1 base and J dropped 0 bases, with 12 bases sitting between them. The germline V gene has CDR1 SGHVS and CDR2 FQNEAQ. The CDR3 is made up of 16 amino acids. The source of the sample is a study of T cell responses to AZD1222 COVID-19 vaccine. Study-level results: The donor cohort was predominantly white British with a female majority, and clonal diversity may have been underestimated. Seropositivity was recorded at baseline in only five to seven AZD1222 recipients.

The V and J genes are TRBV7-8 and TRBJ1-1, with a possible D match to TRBD1 (5 bases). The source material was peripheral blood, sampled on day 0 of AZD1222 vaccination. The receptor was derived from an adult in good health. This CDR3 reads CASSLVTGAMNTEAFF. As DNA, the CDR3 is TGTGCCAGCAGCTTAGTTACAGGTGCTATGAACACTGAAGCTTTCTTT.